This T cell receptor beta chain was identified during a study of shared clonotypes between healthy human individuals (dated by TCRdb to 2018 to 2021). Some background on the complete study: The cohort comprised a couple of women and a few men aged 18 to 49 years. For each donor, CD4 naive and CD4 memory were each given three plates, CD8 naive was given two plates, and CD8 memory was given one plate. To estimate repertoire size and how much clonotype sharing occurs between individuals, the study deeply sequenced the blood TCR repertoires of several healthy adults. To increase sequencing depth and limit assay-specific biases, TCR repertoire library preparation and sequencing were carried out by different laboratories using diverse techniques. Each donor's leukapheresis produced roughly between about 0.85 and 10 billion PBMCs.

The donors were healthy, HIV-negative adults who had no recently reported acute infections or vaccinations. Every donor was a Caucasian adult residing in Nashville, Tennessee, USA. CD4+ T cells were enriched by magnetic negative selection, after which naive cells were positively selected on CD45RA and the negative fraction was taken as the memory subset. Blood was obtained by leukapheresis, after which PBMCs were separated by Ficoll-Histopaque density gradient centrifugation and cryopreserved in liquid nitrogen vapor phase. Analytical flow cytometry was used to check the purity and quantity of each magnetically sorted T cell population. Each sorted fraction had its genomic DNA isolated and then quantified by UV absorbance on a Nanodrop 2000c. Using the deep immunoSEQ assay, TCR CDR3 regions were amplified from genomic DNA by multiplex PCR. For each cell subset, the extracted genomic DNA was distributed evenly across all wells of several immunoSEQ 96-well plates, and each plate served as one replicate. For sorted subsets, roughly 200 ng of genomic DNA, equivalent to 30,000 or so T cell genomes, went into each replicate PCR. Purified libraries were quantified with a Qubit 3.0 fluorometer, sized on a Bioanalyzer 2100, and re-quantified with the KAPA Library Quantification kit. Each immunoSEQ 96-well plate was sequenced on its own single-read 150-cycle Illumina NextSeq 550 flow cell. Per the authors' processing: Because the immunoSEQ output held only junctional sequences and lacked quality scores, the filtering could not match the filtering applied to full-length reads. Sequences were annotated with PyIR, a Python wrapper for IgBLAST v1.9, using IMGT germline references to assign V/J genes and CDR3. Reads were filtered out if the reads had weak V/J assignments (E-value above 1e-6), no CDR3, stop codons, out-of-frame junctions, or ambiguous translated residues. V3J clonotypes were defined as sequences sharing the same inferred V gene, J gene, and CDR3 amino acid sequence. Percentage overlap between repertoires was calculated by dividing the number of shared unique clonotypes by the size of the smaller repertoire. RTK rarefaction, the Chao1 estimator, and Recon v2.1 estimates of unobserved clonotypes were used to assess repertoire richness. Generation probabilities for all TCRbeta clonotypes obtained by the gDNA method from a few donors were computed using OLGA. TCRdb re-hosts the immuneACCESS table, in-frame sequences only. Its copies lack some clones; in the studies checked, an unresolved V gene accounts for under half of them, and the cause for the rest is not known. Clone size and V and J calls were adopted from that table, with D and trimming inferred from the DNA. The sample table holds about 1 million clones, of which roughly 80% were seen once. The ten largest clones add up to about 1.5% of the sample.

The investigation overall reported the following: Sampling was restricted to blood, and TCR repertoires in tissues likely differ from the TCR repertoires found in blood. Approximately 5% of naive CD4, 3.5% of naive CD8, approximately 2.2% of memory CD4, and about 0.4% of memory CD8 clonotypes were shared across four donors. Pairwise subsampling indicated that sequencing depth was expected to affect the degree of clonotype sharing among donors. Rarefaction of sorted-subset datasets indicated incomplete sequencing despite the large sequencing depth. The genetic and exposure-history diversity represented was limited by the small number of donors. Higher generation probabilities were observed for clonotypes shared by all four sorted-subset donors than for non-shared clonotypes. Larger estimated clonotype richness was generally found for naive subsets than for memory subsets.

This clone was picked up a small number of times. The antigen it binds to is not known. No per-base quality is available; no much larger clone lies one base away. This clonotype was sampled from a man aged 18 to 29 in good health. Sequenced input: memory CD4+ T cells sorted from blood. The cell subset or site label here, explained by the study, means: CD45RA-negative fraction.

The DNA sequence follows: TGTGCCAGCAGCGGCGACAGGGAAGATACGCAGTATTTT. Its coded protein is CASSGDREDTQYF. The sequence links TRBV5-5 to TRBJ2-3; TRBD1 aligns with 7 central bases. V lost 4 bases and J lost 5 bases, and the count of bases not matched to a germline gene is 4. The CDR3 spans 13 residues, from the cysteine through the phenylalanine. CDR3 DNA only is kept here, 39 bases in frame from base 1. For CDR1 and CDR2, the germline V gene (reference sequence) lists SGHKS and YYEKEE.